The T cell receptor (beta chain) under discussion was sequenced for a study of radiotherapy plus CTLA-4 blockade in lung cancer. Germline V gene sequence: CDR1 SNHLY, CDR2 FYNNEI. The trim removed 3 bases at V and 0 bases at J, leaving 4 bases unmatched. The CDR3 runs 15 residues. Produced via immunoSEQ multiplex PCR; TCRdb's table is partial and in-frame only. The sample lists some 73,000 clones; around 74% were seen once. CTLA-4 blockade with ipilimumab, together with focal radiation, was given to patients with chemo-refractory metastatic non-small-cell lung cancer. This receptor was obtained from a human donor with non-small cell lung cancer whose response to radiotherapy plus ipilimumab could not be evaluated. Material: peripheral blood, obtained from a patient treated with radiotherapy plus ipilimumab. J is TRBJ1-1 and V is TRBV2; the match to TRBD1 covers 7 bases. Here the CDR3 reads CASSERDRLNTEAFF. The CDR3, as DNA: TGTGCCAGCAGTGAGCGGGACAGATTGAACACTGAAGCTTTCTTT.